What follows are 20 T cell receptor beta chains derived from one specimen sequenced in a study of cytomegalovirus exposure and HLA in healthy donors. Both 60 Vbeta primers and 13 Jbeta primers went into the PCR. Method: immunoSEQ multiplex PCR; TCRdb's copy keeps in-frame clones and lacks some. The sample holds approximately 97,000 clones, 73% seen once. Sequenced sample: PBMCs. Receptors originate from a man aged 35 to 55 in good health and CMV-seronegative.

The chain employs TRBV9 and TRBJ2-3; perhaps TRBD2 as D (5 bases). V lost 4 bases, J lost 0 bases, and 12 bases lay in between. Germline V gives CDR1 SGDLS, CDR2 YYNGEE. This CDR3 has 15 residues. The CDR3 protein is CASSSSISSTDTQYF. The CDR3 region has the DNA TGTGCCAGCAGCTCTAGCATTTCTAGCACAGATACGCAGTATTTT.

This clone occurred a few times. The chain carries TRBV9 and TRBJ1-1; 8 bases are a match to TRBD1. The V and J ends lost 3 bases and 5 bases, in that order; junction bases with no gene match: 6. Germline loops: CDR1 SGDLS, CDR2 YYNGEE. This CDR3 has 14 residues. The CDR3 loop is CASSALQGATEAFF. For the CDR3, the DNA is TGTGCCAGCAGCGCCCTTCAGGGGGCTACTGAAGCTTTCTTT.

The rearrangement joins TRBV4-3 to TRBJ1-4, with 7 bases aligning to TRBD1. The CDR3 extends over 16 amino acids. With V trimmed by 0 bases and J by 4 bases, 5 bases remained unmatched. In germline, CDR1 is LGHNA, CDR2 YSLEER. DNA of the CDR3: TGCGCCAGCAGCCAAGATCGTAGGGGGCTTAATGAAAAACTGTTTTTT. Its protein is CASSQDRRGLNEKLFF.

The rearrangement links TRBV5-1 to TRBJ2-7; 9 nucleotides align to TRBD1. Germline V lookup: CDR1 SGHRS, CDR2 YFSETQ. The CDR3 consists of 11 residues. After removal of 3 bases from V and 13 bases from J, the junction contained 5 bases not matched to a gene. For the CDR3, the DNA is TGCGCCAGCAGCTCCCGGGACAGGGTCTACTTC. Translated, it gives CASSSRDRVYF. The variable domain in full, completed from reference TRBV5-1 and TRBJ2-7, reads KAGVTQTPRYLIKTRGQQVTLSCSPISGHRSVSWYQQTPGQGLQFLFEYFSETQRNKGNFPGRFSGRQFSNSRSEMNVSTLELGDSALYLCASSSRDRVYFGPGTRLTVT.

The chain couples TRBV5-1 to TRBJ2-7, with 9 bases aligning to TRBD1. J lost 4 bases, V lost 4 bases, and 6 bases had no gene match. The CDR3 runs to 14 residues. Germline values: CDR1 SGHRS, CDR2 YFSETQ. The CDR3 coding sequence is TGCGCCAGCAGCCCTGGACAGGGGCGATACGAGCAGTACTTC. The encoded protein is CASSPGQGRYEQYF.

The CDR3 DNA follows: TGTGCCAGCAGCTCGGCTTGGAGGGGTTCCTACGAGCAGTACTTC. Protein sequence: CASSSAWRGSYEQYF. This chain links TRBV4-2 with TRBJ2-7; D is perhaps TRBD2 (6 bases). CDR1 is LGHNA and CDR2 is YNFKEQ in the germline V gene. Trimming pared 5 bases from V and 1 base from J, leaving 15 bases between. The CDR3 is 15 amino acids.

The rearrangement uses TRBV15 and TRBJ1-2; a possible D gene is TRBD1 (6 bases). The V and J ends lost 0 bases and 5 bases respectively, with 19 bases between them. The CDR3 has 17 amino acids. In germline, CDR1 is LNHNV, CDR2 YYDKDF (reference sequence). The CDR3 is CATSRDLLGQTFYGYTF. In DNA form, the CDR3 reads TGTGCCACCAGCAGAGATCTCTTAGGACAGACTTTTTATGGCTACACCTTC. Combining the CDR3 with reference TRBV15 and TRBJ1-2 gives the whole variable domain DAMVIQNPRYQVTQFGKPVTLSCSQTLNHNVMYWYQQKSSQAPKLLFHYYDKDFNNEADTPDNFQSRRPNTSFCFLDIRSPGLGDTAMYLCATSRDLLGQTFYGYTFGSGTRLTVV.

The genes are TRBV19 and TRBJ2-3; 10 positions agree with TRBD1. V shed 6 bases and J 3 bases; nucleotides not matched to a gene: 3. The germline V gene encodes CDR1 LNHDA and CDR2 SQIVND (reference sequence). This CDR3 is 14 amino acids long. The CDR3 sequence: CASSRQGATDTQYF. DNA of the CDR3: TGTGCCAGTAGCAGACAGGGGGCGACAGATACGCAGTATTTT. Filled out from reference TRBV19 and TRBJ2-3, the complete variable domain reads DGGITQSPKYLFRKEGQNVTLSCEQNLNHDAMYWYRQDPGQGLRLIYYSQIVNDFQKGDIAEGYSVSREKKESFPLTVTSAQKNPTAFYLCASSRQGATDTQYFGPGTRLTVL.

The chain carries TRBV30 and TRBJ2-2, with D possibly matching TRBD1 (5 bases). The V end lost 5 bases, the J end lost 1 base, and 11 bases lay between the germline ends. CDR1 and CDR2 from the germline V gene are GTSNPN and SVGIG (reference sequence). This CDR3 region has 14 residues. The CDR3 protein is CAWENDRNTGELFF. For the CDR3, the DNA is TGTGCCTGGGAGAACGACAGGAACACCGGGGAGCTGTTTTTT.

CDR3 bases: TGTGCCAGCAGTGAGCCCTGGGGGGTCGGGGGCTACACCTTC. It translates to CASSEPWGVGGYTF. The chain links TRBV2 to TRBJ1-2, with a weak D call TRBD1 (5 bases). The germline V and J ends were trimmed by 3 bases and 8 bases, with 16 bases remaining between them. Germline assignment: CDR1 SNHLY and CDR2 FYNNEI. The CDR3 has 14 residues.

The rearrangement joins TRBV4-1 to TRBJ2-7, with D unclear. Looked up from germline, CDR1 is MGHRA and CDR2 is YSYEKL. CDR3 length: 15 residues. V shed 1 base and J shed 2 bases, with 12 bases lying between them. CDR3 in amino acids: CASSQGVVRTYEQYF. The CDR3 region has the DNA TGCGCCAGCAGCCAAGGAGTTGTCCGCACCTACGAGCAGTACTTC.

The gene calls are TRBV6-1 and TRBJ1-5; TRBD1 is a possible D gene (5 bases). CDR3 length: 18 residues. Germline V lookup: CDR1 MNHNS, CDR2 SASEGT. V was trimmed by 2 bases and J by 0 bases, leaving 17 bases between them. The CDR3 sequence is CASSELAHWGLSNQPQHF. In DNA, the CDR3 is TGTGCCAGCAGTGAACTAGCCCATTGGGGACTTAGCAATCAGCCCCAGCATTTT.

This chain uses TRBV7-6 with TRBJ2-5; D might be TRBD2 (6 bases). Trimming removed 6 bases at V and 7 bases at J, with 18 bases between. In germline, CDR1 is SGHVS, CDR2 FNYEAQ. This CDR3 is built from 14 residues. The CDR3 DNA reads as TGTGCCAGCAGTCCACTAGCACCGCAGGGGACCCAGTACTTC. Encoded protein: CASSPLAPQGTQYF.

The chain is built from TRBV6-5 and TRBJ1-4; 8 bases agree with TRBD1. The ends lost 6 bases at V and 4 bases at J; junction bases unmatched: 7. The CDR3 is 15 residues long. Germline-derived CDR1 and CDR2 are MNHEY and SVGAGI. CDR3 protein: CASSYGQGRNEKLFF. DNA of the CDR3: TGTGCCAGCAGCTATGGACAGGGACGTAATGAAAAACTGTTTTTT.

The table lists this clone with a count of one. The chain is built from TRBV20-1 and TRBJ1-2; D is uncertain. The CDR3 is 11 residues long. V lost 6 bases and J lost 5, with 10 bases in between. Looked up from germline, CDR1 is DFQATT and CDR2 is SNEGSKA (reference sequence). The CDR3 coding sequence is TGCAGTGCCCCCTATTCGTATGGCTACACCTTC. It codes for CSAPYSYGYTF.

The V call is TRBV4-1, the J call TRBJ1-6; 7 nucleotides align to TRBD1. V dropped 3 bases and J dropped 9; count of bases not matched to a gene: 11. CDR3 length equals 16 residues. Germline V gene data show CDR1 as MGHRA and CDR2 as YSYEKL. CDR3 DNA sequence: TGCGCCAGCAGCCAGGTTCTACAGGGGTACAGTTCACCCCTCCACTTT. Its translation is CASSQVLQGYSSPLHF.

The genes are TRBV5-5 and TRBJ2-7; no firm D call. V dropped 3 bases and J dropped 6 bases, with 19 bases sitting between them. The CDR3 loop spans 15 amino acids. The germline V gene encodes CDR1 SGHKS and CDR2 YYEKEE (reference sequence). This CDR3 reads CASSSRSGYVSEQYF. The CDR3 DNA is TGTGCCAGCAGCTCCCGATCCGGTTATGTCTCCGAGCAGTACTTC.

This chain joins TRBV5-1 and TRBJ1-4; the match to TRBD1 covers 11 bases. The CDR3 is 16 amino acids. Looked up from germline, CDR1 is SGHRS and CDR2 is YFSETQ. The V and J ends lost 4 bases and 2 bases, in that order; junction bases with no gene match: 4. The CDR3 loop is CASSPGQGVTNEKLFF. In DNA form, the CDR3 reads TGCGCCAGCAGCCCGGGACAGGGGGTCACTAATGAAAAACTGTTTTTT.

The chain recombines TRBV6-5 with TRBJ2-3, with D maybe TRBD2 (5 bases). CDR3 size: 13 residues. In germline, CDR1 is MNHEY, CDR2 SVGAGI. V was shortened by 7 bases and J by 1 base, with 9 bases between the two germline ends. The CDR3 nucleotides read TGTGCCAGCACTCTACTAGGCACAGATACGCAGTATTTT. Translated, it gives CASTLLGTDTQYF.

V gene TRBV5-5 combines with J gene TRBJ1-6, with 7 bases identical to TRBD1. With 1 base clipped from V and 5 bases from J, the junction kept 3 bases outside the gene matches. This CDR3 spans 15 amino acids. Per germline, CDR1 SGHKS and CDR2 YYEKEE (reference sequence). Written as DNA, the CDR3 is TGTGCCAGCAGCTTGACAGGGGAAAATAATTCACCCCTCCACTTT. Amino acids: CASSLTGENNSPLHF.